The 17 T cell receptor beta chains listed next were all sequenced from one sample in a study of blood T cell repertoires in COVID-19 (dated by TCRdb to about 2020). Library preparation employed the immunoSEQ multiplex PCR assay. TCRdb stores this immuneACCESS table with in-frame sequences only. Part of the clones is absent; in the studies checked, under half of the shortfall reflects unresolved V genes, and no reason is known for the rest. For this sample the table gives just over 650,000 clones, of which about 87% were detected only once. The top ten clones comprise roughly 0.26% of the sample. The sequencing sample was made of peripheral blood. The origin of the receptors is a woman younger than 35 with acute or convalescent COVID-19.

The V gene is TRBV13, the J gene TRBJ2-3; unclear D gene. Trimming took 1 base from V and 0 from J, leaving 5 bases between them. Germline V gene sequence: CDR1 PRHDT, CDR2 FYEKMQ (reference sequence). The CDR3 spans 14 residues. CDR3 DNA: TGTGCCAGCAGCTTAGTCGCGAGCACAGATACGCAGTATTTT. Protein sequence: CASSLVASTDTQYF. The full variable domain, with the rest looked up from reference TRBV13 and TRBJ2-3, is AAGVIQSPRHLIKEKRETATLKCYPIPRHDTVYWYQQGPGQDPQFLISFYEKMQSDKGSIPDRFSAQQFSDYHSELNMSSLELGDSALYFCASSLVASTDTQYFGPGTRLTVL.

The rearrangement joins TRBV29-1 to TRBJ2-5, with 9 bases that match TRBD1. Germline CDR1 reads SQVTM; CDR2 reads ANQGSEA. V lost 1 base to trimming and J lost 5 bases; unmatched junction nucleotides: 2. This CDR3 has 13 amino acids. The CDR3 loop reads CSVEGTGVETQYF. The CDR3 DNA is TGCAGCGTTGAAGGGACAGGGGTGGAGACCCAGTACTTC.

This sequence joins TRBV28 and TRBJ1-1; D is uncertain. Trimming took 6 bases from V and 4 from J, leaving 15 bases between them. Per germline, CDR1 MDHEN and CDR2 SYDVKM. The CDR3 has 14 amino acids. The CDR3 is CASSPRGSVTEAFF. The DNA for the CDR3 is TGTGCCAGCAGCCCCAGAGGGTCGGTCACTGAAGCTTTCTTT.

The chain uses TRBV6-5 and TRBJ1-1, with a possible D match to TRBD1 (6 bases). The CDR3 sequence is 15 residues long. Trimming removed 7 bases at V and 1 base at J, with 16 bases between. Germline V CDR1 and CDR2: MNHEY, SVGAGI. The CDR3 reads CASKPRQGTNTEAFF. In DNA form, the CDR3 reads TGTGCCAGCAAACCCCGTCAGGGGACGAACACTGAAGCTTTCTTT.

The count of this clone is one. V is TRBV7-8 and J is TRBJ2-7; TRBD2 matches at 7 bases. Germline-derived CDR1 and CDR2 are SGHVS and FQNEAQ. The CDR3 runs 16 residues. The V gene end was trimmed by 5 bases and the J gene end by 4 bases; junction bases not matched to a gene: 14. CDR3 loop: CASSALPQLAKYEQYF. As DNA, the CDR3 is TGTGCCAGCAGCGCACTGCCCCAACTAGCGAAGTACGAGCAGTACTTC.

The V call is TRBV19, the J call TRBJ2-3; a weak D match, TRBD1 (6 bases). With 5 bases removed from V and 2 bases from J, the gap between germline ends came to 17 bases. Germline V gene data show CDR1 as LNHDA and CDR2 as SQIVND (reference sequence). The CDR3 has 16 amino acids. This chain's CDR3 is CASSGPRQETTDTQYF. Here the CDR3 DNA reads TGTGCCAGTAGTGGTCCTCGACAGGAGACCACAGATACGCAGTATTTT.

This chain joins TRBV3-1 (or the pseudogene TRBV3-2) and TRBJ1-5; no reliable D call. Germline CDR1 reads LGHDT; CDR2 reads YNNKEL (reference sequence). The CDR3 totals 14 residues. V was cut by 4 bases and J by 0 bases, with 7 bases left in between. This CDR3 is CASSRGDSNQPQHF. The CDR3 region has the DNA TGTGCCAGCAGCCGTGGAGATAGCAATCAGCCCCAGCATTTT.

CDR3 sequence reads: CAWSVVGSDTQYF. For the CDR3, the DNA is TGTGCCTGGAGTGTGGTCGGTTCTGATACGCAGTATTTT. The V gene is TRBV30, the J gene TRBJ2-3; D is undetermined. Trimming took 0 bases from V and 6 from J, leaving 10 bases between them. The germline CDR1 and CDR2 sequences are GTSNPN and SVGIG (reference sequence). The CDR3 contains 13 residues.

The chain is built from TRBV7-2 and TRBJ1-2; 7 positions match TRBD1. Germline lookup yields CDR1 SGHTA and CDR2 FQGNSA. Trimming cost V 5 bases and J 7 bases; bases outside gene matches: 13. The CDR3 extends over 15 amino acids. The CDR3 protein is CASSLHDRERSGYTF. CDR3 bases: TGTGCCAGCAGCCTACACGACAGGGAAAGAAGTGGCTACACCTTC. The complete variable domain, with remaining parts taken from reference TRBV7-2 and TRBJ1-2, reads GAGVSQSPSNKVTEKGKDVELRCDPISGHTALYWYRQSLGQGLEFLIYFQGNSAPDKSGLPSDRFSAERTGGSVSTLTIQRTQQEDSAVYLCASSLHDRERSGYTFGSGTRLTVV.

The chain combines TRBV6-1 with TRBJ1-4; TRBD1 is a possible D gene (5 bases). V lost 0 bases, J lost 3 bases, and 8 bases lay in between. The germline V gene has CDR1 MNHNS and CDR2 SASEGT. The CDR3 runs to 15 residues. The CDR3 DNA is TGTGCCAGCAGTGAAGCAGGAGGGGCTAATGAAAAACTGTTTTTT. Encoded protein: CASSEAGGANEKLFF.

The rearrangement links TRBV7-2 to TRBJ1-2; 8 positions agree with TRBD1. V trimming: 1 base; J trimming: 3 bases; junction bases outside the gene matches: 10. The CDR3 covers 17 residues. Germline CDR1 and CDR2: SGHTA and FQGNSA. The CDR3 loop is CASSLDRTGNSYYGYTF. In DNA, the CDR3 is TGTGCCAGCAGCTTAGATCGGACAGGGAATTCGTACTATGGCTACACCTTC.

Remarks on this clone: At the DNA level, this CDR3 is encoded by other sequences in the same sample as well. The chain couples TRBV5-6 to TRBJ1-6; D not certain. V gave up 0 bases and J gave up 0 bases, with 7 bases separating them. Per germline, CDR1 SGHDT and CDR2 YYEEEE. This CDR3 spans 16 amino acids. CDR3 loop: CASSLESSSYNSPLHF. The CDR3 DNA sequence: TGTGCCAGCAGCTTGGAATCCAGCTCCTATAATTCACCCCTCCACTTT.

The V and J genes are TRBV7-9 and TRBJ1-2; D is undetermined. The CDR3 extends over 12 amino acids. The ends were cut back, 5 bases at V and 6 bases at J, with 10 bases in the middle. Germline V CDR1 and CDR2: SEHNR, FQNEAQ (reference sequence). The CDR3 DNA is TGTGCCAGCAGCAGAGACTACGATGGCTACACCTTC. It codes for CASSRDYDGYTF.

The chain joins TRBV12-3 or TRBV12-4 to TRBJ2-7; no clear D. Trimming shortened V by 7 bases and J by 2 bases, and 12 bases separated the two germline ends. The CDR3 is made up of 13 amino acids. The CDR3 loop is CASKSSGTYEQYF. In DNA, the CDR3 is TGTGCCAGCAAGTCGTCAGGAACCTACGAGCAGTACTTC.

The chain recombines TRBV30 with TRBJ2-7, with D unresolved. CDR3 length: 11 amino acids. Germline lookup yields CDR1 GTSNPN and CDR2 SVGIG (reference sequence). V was clipped by 1 base and J by 4 bases, with 5 bases between them. The CDR3: CAWSGAYEQYF. CDR3 in DNA: TGTGCCTGGAGTGGGGCATACGAGCAGTACTTC.

This chain links TRBV2 with TRBJ2-7, with D perhaps matching TRBD1 (6 bases). Trimming took 6 bases from V and 2 from J, leaving 14 bases between them. This CDR3 has 14 amino acids. Germline CDR1 SNHLY, CDR2 FYNNEI. CDR3 region: CASRFRDTAYEQYF. As DNA, the CDR3 is TGTGCCAGCAGATTCCGGGACACCGCCTACGAGCAGTACTTC.

The CDR3 DNA reads as TGTGCCAGTAGTATAGATCGAGAAGAGGGAAACACTGAAGCTTTCTTT. Translating gives CASSIDREEGNTEAFF. The V call is TRBV19, the J call TRBJ1-1; D remains unclear. This CDR3 comprises 16 residues. Germline assignment: CDR1 LNHDA and CDR2 SQIVND (reference sequence). Trimming left V 0 bases short and J 2 bases short, with 13 bases between.